This T cell receptor (beta chain) was recorded in a study of patients with pleural tuberculosis. The CDR3 totals 14 residues. V lost 3 bases to trimming and J lost 10 bases; unmatched junction nucleotides: 6. CDR1 is SGHAT, CDR2 FQDESV, per germline (reference sequence). This clonotype was found many times. TCRdb reprocessed the reads via MiXCR and lists one record per CDR3 protein. The sample has around 54,000 distinct CDR3 sequences, 7.3% seen once; the top ten hold around 15%. This TCR came from a human donor with pleural tuberculosis. The gene calls are TRBV11-1 and TRBJ1-6; 7 bases are a match to TRBD1. CDR3 coding DNA: TGTGCCAGCAGCTTGACAGGGATCAGGTCACCCCTCCACTTT. Protein: CASSLTGIRSPLHF.